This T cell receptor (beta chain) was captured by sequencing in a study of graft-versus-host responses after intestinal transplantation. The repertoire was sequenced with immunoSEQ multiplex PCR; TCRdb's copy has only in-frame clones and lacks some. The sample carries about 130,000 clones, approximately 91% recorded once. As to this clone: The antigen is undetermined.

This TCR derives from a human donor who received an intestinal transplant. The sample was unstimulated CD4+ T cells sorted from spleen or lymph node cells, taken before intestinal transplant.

CDR3 loop: CASSASSADTDTQYF. The DNA of the CDR3 is TGTGCCAGTAGTGCCTCTAGCGCAGACACAGATACGCAGTATTTT. V is TRBV19 and J is TRBJ2-3, with TRBD2 as a possible D gene (6 bases). Germline values: CDR1 LNHDA, CDR2 SQIVND (reference sequence). V was clipped by 5 bases and J by 2 bases, with 14 bases between them. CDR3 length: 15 amino acids.